The sequence of this T cell receptor beta chain was determined in a study of blood T cell repertoires in COVID-19. Study context: T cells, B-cell-depleted T cells, or PBMCs provided the cDNA or gDNA that served as material.

Profiled with immunoSEQ multiplex PCR; TCRdb holds only in-frame clones, not every one. The sample records some 200,000 clones, approximately 83% being singletons. The germline V gene encodes CDR1 MNHNS and CDR2 SASEGT. The CDR3 sequence is 17 residues long. The V segment lost 2 bases and the J segment 0 bases; nucleotides outside the gene matches: 7. The source of this sequence is a woman aged 50 to 60 who had been exposed to COVID-19. Material: PBMCs or T cells enriched from blood (not recorded which). The chain is built from TRBV6-1 and TRBJ1-3; TRBD1 aligns across 7 bases. CDR3 protein: CASSERTGISSGNTIYF. CDR3 bases: TGTGCCAGCAGTGAAAGGACAGGCATTAGCTCTGGAAACACCATATATTTT.